This T cell receptor (beta chain) came from a study of blood T cell repertoires in COVID-19. Methods used by the authors: Nucleated cell number was recorded as an estimate derived from reference gene primer amplification. Generated by immunoSEQ multiplex PCR, the TCRdb table keeps only in-frame clones and is missing some. V, J and clone size reflect that table, while D and trimming were determined from the DNA. The data contain about 77,000 clones, more than 70% of them seen just once; the ten biggest clones take up about 15%. Germline V lookup: CDR1 LNHDA, CDR2 SQIVND (reference sequence). Deletions cut 6 bases from V and 5 bases from J, with 13 bases between. This CDR3 region has 13 residues.

The sequencing sample was made of peripheral blood. This TCR derives from a man between 65 and 85 years old with active or convalescent COVID-19. The chain is built from TRBV19 and TRBJ1-2; tentative D call: TRBD1 (6 bases). The CDR3 nucleotides read TGTGCCAGTAGCAAGGACAGAGGATATGGCTACACCTTC. Translation gives CASSKDRGYGYTF.